Presented here are 23 T cell receptor beta chains from one specimen sequenced in a study of cytomegalovirus exposure and HLA in healthy donors (dated by TCRdb to about 2017). The library relied on the immunoSEQ multiplex PCR assay. The multiplex PCR relied on a mix of 60 forward primers for TCR Vbeta segments and 13 reverse primers for TCR Jbeta segments. TCRdb limited this immuneACCESS table to in-frame rearrangements with V and J called. A share of clones is missing; checked studies link under half to unresolved V genes, and the rest is unexplained. In this sample the table shows approximately 180,000 clones, around four fifths of which occur a single time. Jointly, the top ten make up 1.1% of the sample. Sequencing input: PBMCs. The receptor set was obtained from a woman in her forties in good health and CMV-seronegative.

The J gene is TRBJ2-6, the V gene TRBV10-3, with TRBD1 as a possible D gene (6 bases). Germline V gives CDR1 ENHRY, CDR2 SYGVKD. With 6 bases removed from V and 2 bases from J, the gap between germline ends came to 14 bases. The CDR3 spans 16 residues. CDR3 region: CAIRQDRRTGANVLTF. DNA for the CDR3: TGTGCCATCAGGCAAGACAGGCGAACTGGGGCCAACGTCCTGACTTTC.

Only a few counts were recorded for this clone. This sequence joins TRBV27 and TRBJ2-1, with 7 bases that match TRBD2. The V segment lost 5 bases and the J segment 7 bases; nucleotides outside the gene matches: 23. This CDR3 spans 19 amino acids. CDR1 and CDR2 from the germline V gene are MNHEY and SMNVEV (reference sequence). This CDR3 reads CASSKGAGYGKGTINEQFF. The DNA of the CDR3 is TGTGCCAGCAGTAAAGGAGCGGGGTACGGGAAGGGTACGATTAATGAGCAGTTCTTC.

The V gene is TRBV7-2, the J gene TRBJ2-5; 10 positions match TRBD2. J gave up 5 bases and V 6 bases, and 9 bases lay outside the gene matches. The CDR3 loop spans 15 amino acids. The germline CDR1 and CDR2 sequences are SGHTA and FQGNSA. In DNA form, the CDR3 reads TGTGCCAGCAGTTGGACTAGCGGAATTCGTGAGACCCAGTACTTC. The encoded protein is CASSWTSGIRETQYF.

This chain uses TRBV28 with TRBJ2-1, with 11 positions matching TRBD2. The CDR3 contains 15 residues. The trim removed 6 bases at V and 2 bases at J, leaving 3 bases unmatched. The germline CDR1 and CDR2 sequences are MDHEN and SYDVKM. The CDR3 sequence is CASSLAGGTYNEQFF. The CDR3, as DNA: TGTGCCAGCAGCCTAGCGGGAGGCACCTACAATGAGCAGTTCTTC. Complete variable domain (other parts from reference TRBV28 and TRBJ2-1): DVKVTQSSRYLVKRTGEKVFLECVQDMDHENMFWYRQDPGLGLRLIYFSYDVKMKEKGDIPEGYSVSREKKERFSLILESASTNQTSMYLCASSLAGGTYNEQFFGPGTRLTVL.

This clone was observed a few times. The chain combines TRBV5-4 with TRBJ2-5; no clear D. CDR1 is SGHNT and CDR2 is YYREEE in the germline V gene (reference sequence). The CDR3 loop spans 14 amino acids. The V end lost 4 bases, the J end lost 1 base, and 11 bases lay between the germline ends. The CDR3 DNA is TGTGCCAGCAGCCAGCAGAGGTTCCAAGAGACCCAGTACTTC. Its protein is CASSQQRFQETQYF.

The chain combines TRBV29-1 with TRBJ2-1, with 11 positions matching TRBD2. Germline CDR1 is SQVTM and CDR2 is ANQGSEA. This CDR3 is 13 amino acids long. V trimming: 8 bases; J trimming: 1 base; junction bases outside the gene matches: 1. CDR3: CSLAGGSYNEQFF. Written as DNA, the CDR3 is TGCAGCCTAGCGGGAGGATCCTACAATGAGCAGTTCTTC.

The rearrangement links TRBV19 to TRBJ1-1; maybe TRBD1 (6 bases). This CDR3 spans 17 amino acids. V lost 7 bases to trimming and J lost 0 bases, with 21 bases between them. Germline lookup yields CDR1 LNHDA and CDR2 SQIVND (reference sequence). The CDR3 protein is CASTEQGPPSLNTEAFF. The CDR3 bases are TGTGCCAGTACTGAACAGGGTCCCCCTAGTTTGAACACTGAAGCTTTCTTT. The variable domain in full, completed from reference TRBV19 and TRBJ1-1, reads DGGITQSPKYLFRKEGQNVTLSCEQNLNHDAMYWYRQDPGQGLRLIYYSQIVNDFQKGDIAEGYSVSREKKESFPLTVTSAQKNPTAFYLCASTEQGPPSLNTEAFFGQGTRLTVV.

This chain uses TRBV5-1 with TRBJ2-1; TRBD2 aligns across 7 bases. The CDR3 loop spans 13 amino acids. The germline gives CDR1 SGHRS, CDR2 YFSETQ. V was clipped by 3 bases and J by 12 bases; unmatched bases: 9. CDR3 residues: CASSSEPSGWQFF. CDR3 in DNA: TGCGCCAGCAGCTCTGAGCCTAGCGGTTGGCAGTTCTTC.

V and J are TRBV6-5 and TRBJ2-7, with 9 bases lining up with TRBD1. V trimming: 2 bases; J trimming: 5 bases; junction bases outside the gene matches: 4. Germline V gene lookup returns CDR1 MNHEY and CDR2 SVGAGI. This CDR3 contains 14 residues. In DNA, the CDR3 is TGTGCCAGCAGTTACGGACAGGGGAGGAACGAGCAGTACTTC. This codes for CASSYGQGRNEQYF.

The chain recombines TRBV27 with TRBJ1-1; D is undetermined. V lost 6 bases and J lost 0, with 26 bases in between. This CDR3 contains 19 residues. Germline lookup yields CDR1 MNHEY and CDR2 SMNVEV (reference sequence). The CDR3 coding sequence is TGTGCCAGCAGCCCCCTTGTGGGGTTGGAGGGAAGCATGAACACTGAAGCTTTCTTT. Its protein product is CASSPLVGLEGSMNTEAFF.

The rearrangement links TRBV30 to TRBJ1-3; D is unclear. V was cut by 5 bases and J by 3 bases, with 14 bases left in between. Germline V gives CDR1 GTSNPN, CDR2 SVGIG (reference sequence). This CDR3 spans 14 amino acids. CDR3 in amino acids: CAWGLREGGNTIYF. The CDR3 region has the DNA TGTGCCTGGGGCCTCCGGGAAGGTGGAAACACCATATATTTT.

Comments on this clone: It is likely a read error, because the conserved phenylalanine at the end of the CDR3 is missing. No DNA is shown, since the ends of the CDR3 on it are uncertain; the CDR3 is the one TCRdb lists. The CDR3 sequence is CASSLFLIGLAGDLLLA. The rearrangement links TRBV7-4 to TRBJ2-7; the table's D call of TRBD2 was not tested on the DNA. Germline CDR1 is SGHVT and CDR2 is SQSDAQ. The CDR3 extends over 17 residues, inclusive of both ends.

This clone was seen more than once but under ten times. This sequence joins TRBV30 and TRBJ2-3, with 8 bases identical to TRBD2. This CDR3 has 14 amino acids. V trimming: 3 bases; J trimming: 3 bases; junction bases outside the gene matches: 5. CDR1 is GTSNPN and CDR2 is SVGIG in the germline V gene (reference sequence). CDR3 sequence reads: CAWSAGLETDTQYF. The CDR3 coding sequence is TGTGCCTGGAGCGCGGGACTAGAAACAGATACGCAGTATTTT. Supplemented by reference TRBV30 and TRBJ2-3, the full variable domain reads SQTIHQWPATLVQPVGSPLSLECTVEGTSNPNLYWYRQAAGRGLQLLFYSVGIGQISSEVPQNLSASRPQDRQFILSSKKLLLSDSGFYLCAWSAGLETDTQYFGPGTRLTVL.

This rearrangement joins TRBV7-2 to TRBJ2-2, with D perhaps TRBD1 (6 bases). The germline V gene encodes CDR1 SGHTA and CDR2 FQGNSA. The CDR3 loop spans 15 amino acids. V was trimmed by 5 bases and J by 1 base, leaving 11 bases between them. The CDR3: CASSPEGVNTGELFF. The CDR3 DNA reads as TGTGCCAGCAGCCCCGAGGGGGTGAACACCGGGGAGCTGTTTTTT.

The V call is TRBV7-9, the J call TRBJ1-1; D is perhaps TRBD1 (5 bases). The CDR3 is 13 amino acids. Germline assignment: CDR1 SEHNR and CDR2 FQNEAQ (reference sequence). V lost 11 bases, J lost 0 bases, and 13 bases lay in between. The CDR3 region has the DNA TGTGCCGTAGGGGTCCGACTGAACACTGAAGCTTTCTTT. This codes for CAVGVRLNTEAFF.

This chain uses TRBV9 with TRBJ2-3; possibly TRBD1 for D (6 bases). Trimming left V 0 bases short and J 2 bases short, with 7 bases between. CDR3 length equals 14 residues. Germline assignment: CDR1 SGDLS and CDR2 YYNGEE. This CDR3 reads CASSVGTDTDTQYF. CDR3 sequence (DNA): TGTGCCAGCAGCGTAGGGACAGACACAGATACGCAGTATTTT.

This chain uses TRBV18 with TRBJ2-7; the match to TRBD2 covers 9 bases. The length of the CDR3 is 13 residues. Unmatched junction bases numbered 1, after V lost 5 bases and J lost 2 bases. The germline V gene has CDR1 KGHSH and CDR2 LQKENI. The CDR3 sequence is CASSGTSPYEQYV. The DNA of the CDR3 is TGTGCCAGCTCAGGGACTAGCCCCTACGAGCAGTACGTC.

The chain links TRBV4-3 to TRBJ2-1; D not resolved. Per the germline V gene, CDR1 is LGHNA and CDR2 is YSLEER. The V and J ends lost 4 bases and 0 bases respectively, with 10 bases between them. The CDR3 spans 15 residues. In DNA, the CDR3 is TGCGCCAGCAGCCCCGAACCGAGCTCCTACAATGAGCAGTTCTTC. This translates into CASSPEPSSYNEQFF.

J is TRBJ1-3 and V is TRBV2; D possibly corresponds to TRBD1 (5 bases). Deletions cut 8 bases from V and 0 bases from J, with 11 bases between. This CDR3 is built from 14 residues. The germline CDR1 and CDR2 sequences are SNHLY and FYNNEI. The CDR3 spells CASGRGLSGNTIYF. Written as DNA, the CDR3 is TGTGCCAGCGGGAGGGGCCTCTCTGGAAACACCATATATTTT.

V gene TRBV10-3 combines with J gene TRBJ2-3, with TRBD2 matching 7 bases. Germline trimming cut 10 bases from V and 4 bases from J; bases unmatched to any gene: 2. In germline, CDR1 is ENHRY, CDR2 SYGVKD. This CDR3 spans 11 amino acids. The CDR3 loop is CATGGADTQYF. CDR3 in DNA: TGTGCCACGGGGGGTGCAGATACGCAGTATTTT.

This rearrangement joins TRBV5-1 to TRBJ1-5; the match to TRBD1 covers 9 bases. The ends lost 0 bases at V and 4 bases at J; junction bases unmatched: 2. Germline assignment: CDR1 SGHRS and CDR2 YFSETQ. CDR3 size: 15 residues. Written as DNA, the CDR3 is TGCGCCAGCAGCTTGGGTGGGACAGGGAATCAGCCCCAGCATTTT. It codes for CASSLGGTGNQPQHF.

Only a few counts were recorded for this clone. This rearrangement joins TRBV27 to TRBJ2-7, with 10 nucleotides matching TRBD1. CDR1 and CDR2 from the germline V gene are MNHEY and SMNVEV (reference sequence). This CDR3 region has 14 residues. After removal of 5 bases from V and 3 bases from J, the junction contained 4 bases not matched to a gene. The CDR3 DNA sequence: TGTGCCAGCAGTCCCGGGACAGGGGTCTACGAGCAGTACTTC. Translating gives CASSPGTGVYEQYF.

This rearrangement joins TRBV6-5 to TRBJ1-5; perhaps TRBD1 as D (6 bases). Trimming took 5 bases from V and 6 from J, leaving 14 bases between them. The CDR3 length is 14 residues. Germline CDR1 and CDR2: MNHEY and SVGAGI. CDR3 nucleotide sequence: TGTGCCAGCAGTCTACAGGGTTTAGGTCAGCCCCAGCATTTT. Amino acid sequence: CASSLQGLGQPQHF.